This entry lists 13 T cell receptor beta chains sequenced from one sample in a study of control samples from healthy donors and cancer patients. TCRdb keeps only in-frame clones here, not all; method: immunoSEQ multiplex PCR. The sample carries about 160,000 clones, approximately 96% recorded once. Sequences were obtained from blood. These receptors came from a young woman in good health.

This chain links TRBV5-1 with TRBJ2-6; D unclear. The V gene's germline CDR1 is SGHRS and CDR2 YFSETQ. V was clipped by 4 bases and J by 1 base, with 12 bases between them. This CDR3 has 16 amino acids. Here the CDR3 reads CASSPLGKSGANVLTF. The CDR3, as DNA: TGCGCCAGCAGCCCCCTTGGCAAGTCTGGGGCCAACGTCCTGACTTTC.

V is TRBV12-3 or TRBV12-4 and J is TRBJ2-1; D ambiguous. The CDR3 length is 12 residues. The V gene lost 0 bases and the J gene lost 9 bases, with 6 bases spanning the gap. The CDR3 protein is CASSLAVGEQFF. The DNA of the CDR3 is TGTGCCAGCAGTTTAGCGGTAGGTGAGCAGTTCTTC.

V is TRBV2 and J is TRBJ2-2; D is perhaps TRBD1 (5 bases). The CDR3 consists of 15 residues. CDR1 is SNHLY, CDR2 FYNNEI, per germline. V was trimmed by 7 bases and J by 1 base, leaving 13 bases between them. The DNA for the CDR3 is TGTGCCAGCACCAGGGCGCCAGTGAACACCGGGGAGCTGTTTTTT. Amino acids: CASTRAPVNTGELFF.

The CDR3 bases are TGTGCCAGCGGGCCCGAGGGAAACACCATATATTTT. Translating it yields CASGPEGNTIYF. The chain recombines TRBV19 with TRBJ1-3; D is uncertain. The germline gives CDR1 LNHDA, CDR2 SQIVND (reference sequence). CDR3 length equals 12 residues. V was cut by 9 bases and J by 4 bases, with 10 bases left in between.

The chain couples TRBV3-1 (or the pseudogene TRBV3-2) to TRBJ2-7; D ambiguous. The CDR3 is 11 residues long. Trimming cost V 2 bases and J 3 bases, with 2 bases left between them. Germline loops: CDR1 LGHDT, CDR2 YNNKEL (reference sequence). The CDR3 loop is CASSQIYEQYF. As DNA, the CDR3 is TGTGCCAGCAGCCAAATCTACGAGCAGTACTTC.

The chain joins TRBV2 to TRBJ1-1; 7 nucleotides match TRBD1. The CDR3 extends over 15 amino acids. V lost 8 bases to trimming and J lost 4 bases; unmatched junction nucleotides: 13. CDR1 and CDR2 from the germline V gene are SNHLY and FYNNEI. The CDR3 loop is CASPERQGRGTEAFF. In nucleotides, the CDR3 is TGTGCCAGCCCCGAGAGACAGGGTCGGGGCACTGAAGCTTTCTTT.

The V and J genes are TRBV7-9 and TRBJ2-3, with 7 bases aligning to TRBD2. Germline CDR1 is SEHNR and CDR2 is FQNEAQ (reference sequence). The CDR3 is made up of 16 amino acids. With V trimmed by 5 bases and J by 5 bases, 13 bases remained unmatched. The CDR3 nucleotides read TGTGCCAGCAGCCGTCAAGCGGGGCCCCCAGGAGATACGCAGTATTTT. This translates into CASSRQAGPPGDTQYF.

V usage is TRBV4-1 and J usage is TRBJ1-5; D remains unclear. The CDR3 extends over 14 amino acids. The germline V and J ends were trimmed by 1 base and 4 bases, with 8 bases remaining between them. CDR1 MGHRA and CDR2 YSYEKL come from the germline V gene. CDR3: CASSQGLVNQPQHF. The CDR3 DNA reads TGCGCCAGCAGCCAAGGGCTGGTTAATCAGCCCCAGCATTTT.

The chain couples TRBV20-1 to TRBJ2-3, with D uncertain. V shed 5 bases and J shed 5 bases, with 5 bases lying between them. The V gene's germline CDR1 is DFQATT and CDR2 SNEGSKA (reference sequence). This CDR3 has 10 residues. The CDR3 region is CSAAGDTQYF. The CDR3 DNA is TGCAGTGCTGCAGGAGATACGCAGTATTTT.

In this sample, this clone turned up a few times. In the same sample, other DNA sequences code for this CDR3. This rearrangement joins TRBV11-3 to TRBJ1-2, with D hard to call. Germline V gene sequence: CDR1 SGHNT, CDR2 YENEEA. V was pared by 5 bases and J by 2 bases, with 18 bases between. There are 16 residues in the CDR3. The CDR3 is CASSRRHKQRNYGYTF. CDR3 in DNA: TGTGCCAGCAGCAGAAGACACAAGCAAAGGAACTATGGCTACACCTTC.

The J gene is TRBJ1-6, the V gene TRBV11-2, with D tentatively TRBD1 (5 bases). V shed 2 bases and J shed 4 bases, with 18 bases lying between them. Germline V CDR1 and CDR2: SGHAT, FQNNGV. The length of the CDR3 is 18 residues. This CDR3 reads CASSLHSGGQNYNSPLHF. The DNA of the CDR3 is TGTGCCAGCAGCTTACATTCGGGAGGACAAAATTATAATTCACCCCTCCACTTT.

The chain couples TRBV6-5 to TRBJ1-4; no reliable D call. Trimming cost V 2 bases and J 5 bases, with 9 bases left between them. This CDR3 has 14 amino acids. Looked up from germline, CDR1 is MNHEY and CDR2 is SVGAGI. The CDR3 protein is CASSYGQENEKLFF. In DNA, the CDR3 is TGTGCCAGCAGTTACGGTCAGGAGAATGAAAAACTGTTTTTT.

The chain has TRBV5-6 and TRBJ2-7; TRBD2 matches at 8 bases. There are 14 residues in the CDR3. Trimming at V came to 4 bases and at J to 2 bases, leaving 5 bases not matched to a gene. Per germline, CDR1 SGHDT and CDR2 YYEEEE. CDR3 in DNA: TGTGCCAGCAGCCCGGGGGGGACCCCCTACGAGCAGTACTTC. It encodes CASSPGGTPYEQYF. The full variable domain, with the rest looked up from reference TRBV5-6 and TRBJ2-7, is DAGVTQSPTHLIKTRGQQVTLRCSPKSGHDTVSWYQQALGQGPQFIFQYYEEEERQRGNFPDRFSGHQFPNYSSELNVNALLLGDSALYLCASSPGGTPYEQYFGPGTRLTVT.